The clone carrying this TCR beta chain showed up many times. Its antigen is still unknown. This CDR3 has 17 amino acids. Germline CDR1 MDHEN, CDR2 SYDVKM. V gave up 6 bases and J gave up 0 bases, with 20 bases separating them. Preparing the TCRbeta library involved the use of unique molecular identifiers. MiXCR, applied by TCRdb to the PCR reads, yields one record per CDR3 protein. The data contain approximately 300,000 distinct CDR3 sequences, roughly 7.8% of them seen just once; the ten biggest clones take up around 9.8%. The data are from a study of T-cell reconstitution after alpha-beta-depleted transplantation in children. Study-level findings and limits: After transplant, at about two months, alpha-beta T cells were reportedly derived from several hundred expanded graft clones. Counts and diversity of T cells one year after transplant came mostly from newly produced T cells.

V and J are TRBV28 and TRBJ1-2; D remains ambiguous. The starting material was peripheral blood, obtained 360 days after TCRalphabeta/CD19-depleted stem cell transplant. This TCR was sampled from a female patient aged 2-10 years who had a stem cell transplant for Fanconi anemia, so the T cells may come from the graft donor. DNA for the CDR3: TGTGCCAGCAGATCACAGATCTCCTCGGCAGCTAACTATGGCTACACCTTC. It yields the protein CASRSQISSAANYGYTF.